This T cell receptor (beta chain) was found in a study of cytomegalovirus exposure and HLA in healthy donors. It was healthy bone marrow donors who served as donors. PCR amplification relied on 60 Vbeta primers (plus 13 Jbeta primers). The table came from immunoSEQ multiplex PCR; TCRdb's copy has only in-frame clones and leaves some out. Of more than 150,000 clones in the sample, 75% to 85% were seen once. Overall study findings and caveats: According to reports, the classifier identified cytomegalovirus status with high specificity and sensitivity. Specificity of a few CMV-associated chains for CMV antigens was verified in vitro.

About this clone itself: Its specificity is not known.

This TCR was recovered from a girl aged 2-10 years in good health and CMV-seropositive. Sequenced: PBMCs.

CDR3 sequence (DNA): TGTGCCAGCAGTCAAAACCGACAGGGGGGAGTTTCAATTAACTATGGCTACACCTTC. It translates to CASSQNRQGGVSINYGYTF. The V call is TRBV27, the J call TRBJ1-2; 9 bases are shared with TRBD1. This CDR3 comprises 19 residues. Germline values: CDR1 MNHEY, CDR2 SMNVEV (reference sequence). J gave up 1 base and V 5 bases, and 17 bases lay outside the gene matches.